The 22 T cell receptor beta chains listed next were all sequenced from one sample in a study of glioma-infiltrating T cells after dendritic cell vaccination. As for time point: after dendritic cell vaccination, including at tumor progression/relapse. TCRdb's copy holds only in-frame clones and misses some; the assay was immunoSEQ multiplex PCR. The data contain approximately 93,000 clones, 85% of them singletons. This sample comprised blood, obtained after dendritic cell vaccination. The origin of the receptors is a human donor with glioblastoma.

The genes are TRBV7-8 and TRBJ1-6, with no clear D. The CDR3 extends over 14 amino acids. CDR1 and CDR2 from the germline V gene are SGHVS and FQNEAQ. V shed 2 bases and J shed 4 bases, with 6 bases lying between them. This CDR3 is CASSLIQYNSPLHF. The CDR3 bases are TGTGCCAGCAGCTTAATCCAGTATAATTCACCCCTCCACTTT.

The chain combines TRBV2 with TRBJ1-2; TRBD1 matches 9 bases. The CDR3 covers 14 residues. The germline V gene encodes CDR1 SNHLY and CDR2 FYNNEI. V dropped 6 bases and J dropped 8; count of bases not matched to a gene: 10. The CDR3 is CASRPGQGLYGYTF. CDR3 nucleotides: TGTGCCAGCAGGCCGGGACAGGGTTTATACGGCTACACCTTC.

J is TRBJ2-2 and V is TRBV4-2, with 10 nucleotides matching TRBD2. Looked up from germline, CDR1 is LGHNA and CDR2 is YNFKEQ. This CDR3 is 17 amino acids long. Unmatched junction bases numbered 5, after V lost 0 bases and J lost 4 bases. Here the CDR3 DNA reads TGTGCCAGCAGCCAAGATCCTAGCGGGAGAGGCACCGGGGAGCTGTTTTTT. It translates to CASSQDPSGRGTGELFF.

In this sample, this clone turned up once. The chain uses TRBV5-6 and TRBJ2-7, with 9 bases lining up with TRBD1. The V gene's germline CDR1 is SGHDT and CDR2 YYEEEE. The CDR3 is 14 amino acids. The trim removed 4 bases at V and 6 bases at J, leaving 8 bases unmatched. The CDR3 loop reads CASSPTGTGIEQYF. In DNA, the CDR3 is TGTGCCAGCAGCCCGACTGGGACAGGGATCGAGCAGTACTTC.

V and J are TRBV13 and TRBJ1-2, with TRBD1 matching 8 bases. V was clipped by 3 bases and J by 0 bases; unmatched bases: 9. CDR1 and CDR2 from the germline V gene are PRHDT and FYEKMQ (reference sequence). The CDR3 extends over 17 amino acids. CDR3 sequence reads: CASSFTLDRGSNYGYTF. Written as DNA, the CDR3 is TGTGCCAGCAGCTTCACCCTCGACAGGGGTTCTAACTATGGCTACACCTTC. Using reference TRBV13 and TRBJ1-2 for the parts outside the CDR3, the full variable domain is AAGVIQSPRHLIKEKRETATLKCYPIPRHDTVYWYQQGPGQDPQFLISFYEKMQSDKGSIPDRFSAQQFSDYHSELNMSSLELGDSALYFCASSFTLDRGSNYGYTFGSGTRLTVV.

The gene calls are TRBV7-6 and TRBJ2-7; tentative D call: TRBD2 (7 bases). Germline V gene data show CDR1 as SGHVS and CDR2 as FNYEAQ. Trimming cost V 5 bases and J 2 bases, with 19 bases left between them. CDR3 size: 16 residues. In DNA form, the CDR3 reads TGTGCCAGCAGCCCAAGAGGGGGGGCCGATGCCTACGAGCAGTACTTC. Its protein is CASSPRGGADAYEQYF. Full variable domain (missing parts from reference TRBV7-6 and TRBJ2-7): GAGVSQSPRYKVTKRGQDVALRCDPISGHVSLYWYRQALGQGPEFLTYFNYEAQQDKSGLPNDRFSAERPEGSISTLTIQRTEQRDSAMYRCASSPRGGADAYEQYFGPGTRLTVT.

This chain links TRBV6-1 with TRBJ2-7; 10 bases fit TRBD2. V dropped 8 bases and J dropped 1; count of bases not matched to a gene: 8. CDR1 is MNHNS, CDR2 SASEGT, per germline. This CDR3 region has 15 residues. The CDR3 region is CASHSSGSLSYEQYF. In DNA, the CDR3 is TGTGCCAGCCATTCTAGCGGGAGTTTGTCCTACGAGCAGTACTTC.

The chain links TRBV5-4 to TRBJ1-2; a weak D match, TRBD1 (5 bases). This CDR3 comprises 13 residues. Looked up from germline, CDR1 is SGHNT and CDR2 is YYREEE (reference sequence). Trimming left V 4 bases short and J 8 bases short, with 15 bases between. This CDR3 is CASSHTRVRGYTF. DNA of the CDR3: TGTGCCAGCAGCCACACCAGGGTTCGGGGCTACACCTTC.

This chain connects TRBV7-9 to TRBJ2-7, with D perhaps TRBD2 (6 bases). Trimming removed 1 base from V and 4 bases from J, with 20 bases in between. Germline V gene lookup returns CDR1 SEHNR and CDR2 FQNEAQ (reference sequence). This CDR3 is built from 17 residues. CDR3 amino acids: CASSLVSNGRMGYEQYF. CDR3 DNA: TGTGCCAGCAGCTTAGTTTCGAACGGGAGAATGGGGTACGAGCAGTACTTC.

The CDR3 spells CASSLTTQGGYTF. In DNA form, the CDR3 reads TGTGCCAGCAGCCTAACTACGCAGGGTGGCTACACCTTC. The chain couples TRBV7-6 to TRBJ1-2; D might be TRBD1 (5 bases). The CDR3 length is 13 residues. Germline CDR1 SGHVS, CDR2 FNYEAQ. V dropped 5 bases and J dropped 7 bases, with 14 bases sitting between them.

The count of this clone is one. The gene calls are TRBV30 and TRBJ1-1; 7 bases align to TRBD1. Germline V gene data show CDR1 as GTSNPN and CDR2 as SVGIG (reference sequence). J lost 4 bases, V lost 3 bases, and 14 bases had no gene match. CDR3 size: 16 residues. The CDR3 reads CAWRATMTGRVTEAFF. The CDR3 DNA sequence: TGTGCCTGGAGGGCAACGATGACAGGGCGTGTCACTGAAGCTTTCTTT.

In its sample, this clone was seen a few times. The CDR3: CASSHPDHDSSYEQYF. The DNA of the CDR3 is TGCGCCAGCAGCCACCCCGATCACGACAGTTCCTACGAGCAGTACTTC. The rearrangement uses TRBV4-1 and TRBJ2-7, with a possible D match to TRBD1 (5 bases). V was shortened by 3 bases and J by 1 base, with 16 bases between the two germline ends. The germline CDR1 and CDR2 sequences are MGHRA and YSYEKL. The CDR3 extends over 16 amino acids.

This clone was counted between two and nine times. The chain combines TRBV6-4 with TRBJ2-1, with D perhaps TRBD1 (5 bases). The CDR3 runs to 13 residues. Germline CDR1 and CDR2: MRHNA and SNTAGT. Trimming removed 4 bases from V and 5 bases from J, with 9 bases in between. CDR3 loop: CASSVDTHNEQFF. CDR3 in DNA: TGTGCCAGCAGTGTGGACACACACAATGAGCAGTTCTTC.

The rearrangement links TRBV2 to TRBJ1-4; TRBD1 might be the D (5 bases). CDR3 length equals 17 residues. CDR1 is SNHLY, CDR2 FYNNEI, per germline. Trimming removed 3 bases at V and 4 bases at J, with 18 bases between. CDR3 bases: TGTGCCAGCAGTGAGTTACTCGGGGGAGATAGTAATGAAAAACTGTTTTTT. As protein: CASSELLGGDSNEKLFF.

This CDR3 reads CASSLGQAPVSYNEQFF. The DNA for the CDR3 is TGTGCCAGCAGCTTGGGACAGGCCCCTGTCTCCTACAATGAGCAGTTCTTC. This chain connects TRBV5-6 to TRBJ2-1; weak D call: TRBD1 (6 bases). Trimming cost V 0 bases and J 0 bases, with 13 bases left between them. The CDR3 spans 17 residues. Germline CDR1 reads SGHDT; CDR2 reads YYEEEE.

CDR3 sequence: CASSRTGGTDEQYF. CDR3 nucleotides: TGTGCCAGCAGTCGGACAGGGGGAACAGACGAGCAGTACTTC. The V call is TRBV6-6, the J call TRBJ2-7; 10 nucleotides line up with TRBD1. Losses at the gene ends were 5 bases for V and 5 bases for J; bases not matched to a gene: 6. The CDR3 totals 14 residues. Germline V lookup: CDR1 MNHNY, CDR2 SVGAGI (reference sequence).

The rearrangement uses TRBV7-3 and TRBJ1-2; TRBD1 agrees at 12 bases. CDR1 is SGHTA, CDR2 FQGTGA, per germline. This CDR3 spans 17 amino acids. V was pared by 5 bases and J by 5 bases, with 12 bases of the junction left unmatched. CDR3 sequence: CASSPTGTGGARYGYTF. The DNA of the CDR3 is TGTGCCAGCAGCCCAACAGGGACAGGGGGCGCAAGGTATGGCTACACCTTC.

The chain recombines TRBV7-2 with TRBJ1-3; no clear D gene. V shed 3 bases and J shed 5 bases, with 8 bases lying between them. From germline, CDR1 is SGHTA and CDR2 FQGNSA. CDR3 size: 13 residues. CDR3 in amino acids: CASSFRERNTIYF. In DNA form, the CDR3 reads TGTGCCAGCAGCTTTCGGGAGCGAAACACCATATATTTT.

The CDR3 DNA follows: TGTGCCTGGAGAGGGGGCGGGAATTCACCCCTCCACTTT. Its translation: CAWRGGGNSPLHF. The V call is TRBV30, the J call TRBJ1-6, with TRBD1 identical over 7 bases. J lost 7 bases, V lost 3 bases, and 3 bases had no gene match. Germline CDR1 and CDR2: GTSNPN and SVGIG (reference sequence). This CDR3 has 13 amino acids.

In nucleotides, the CDR3 is TGTGCCAGCAGTGAAGGGGACACCCTTTATGGCTACACCTTC. This translates into CASSEGDTLYGYTF. This chain links TRBV2 with TRBJ1-2; tentative D call: TRBD1 (6 bases). Germline-derived CDR1 and CDR2 are SNHLY and FYNNEI. The CDR3 runs 14 residues. V was trimmed by 1 base and J by 5 bases, leaving 11 bases between them. The full variable domain, its missing parts supplied by reference TRBV2 and TRBJ1-2, is EPEVTQTPSHQVTQMGQEVILRCVPISNHLYFYWYRQILGQKVEFLVSFYNNEISEKSEIFDDQFSVERPDGSNFTLKIRSTKLEDSAMYFCASSEGDTLYGYTFGSGTRLTVV.

The chain recombines TRBV6-1 with TRBJ2-2; weak D call: TRBD2 (6 bases). Trimming removed 2 bases from V and 5 bases from J, with 12 bases in between. This CDR3 is 15 amino acids long. CDR1 and CDR2 (germline): MNHNS, SASEGT. CDR3 loop: CASSEPGDPTGELFF. CDR3 DNA: TGTGCCAGCAGTGAACCGGGGGACCCAACCGGGGAGCTGTTTTTT.

Concerning this clone itself: Relative to the germline gene, one junction end is altered; a read error may explain this. The rearrangement uses TRBV28 and TRBJ1-2, with D perhaps matching TRBD1 (6 bases). This CDR3 is 15 amino acids long. CDR1 and CDR2 from the germline V gene are MDHEN and SYDVKM. DNA of the CDR3: TGTGCCAGCAGTTGGTTGGCAGGGGCTAAGTATGGCTACACCTTC. Translating gives CASSWLAGAKYGYTF.